Shown below are 22 T cell receptor beta chains from a single sample sequenced in a study of T cell repertoires in cytomegalovirus infection. Their cognate antigens are unknown. From the reads, TCRdb called clonotypes with MiXCR, one entry per CDR3 protein. The sample includes 570,000 or so distinct CDR3 sequences, about 39% of them seen just once. The sample in question was cultured PBMCs, obtained from culture after CMV antigen stimulation. The receptors were gathered from a human donor in good health (CMV status not recorded). Some clones in this sample may be carry-over from other donors' samples.

This clonotype was found a few times. The chain has TRBV23-1 and TRBJ2-1; TRBD2 matches at 9 bases. TRBV23-1 is an open reading frame, and its role is uncertain. There are 19 residues in the CDR3. V was clipped by 2 bases and J by 1 base; unmatched bases: 12. CDR3 in amino acids: CASSQRLGGGAGSYNEQFF. CDR3 sequence (DNA): TGCGCCAGCAGTCAACGACTCGGCGGGGGGGCAGGGTCCTACAATGAGCAGTTCTTC.

This clonotype has more than one count but fewer than ten. The chain joins TRBV11-3 to TRBJ2-1; possible D gene TRBD2, 5 bases. Germline loops: CDR1 SGHNT, CDR2 YENEEA. This CDR3 has 15 amino acids. V was shortened by 1 base and J by 4 bases, with 11 bases between the two germline ends. The CDR3 nucleotides are TGTGCCAGCAGCTTAGGCTATGGAGGATACAATGAGCAGTTCTTC. Its protein product is CASSLGYGGYNEQFF.

The J gene is TRBJ2-1, the V gene TRBV19; 9 bases map to TRBD1. CDR3 size: 14 residues. Per germline, CDR1 LNHDA and CDR2 SQIVND (reference sequence). Trimming took 2 bases from V and 7 from J; bases not matched to a gene: 3. The DNA of the CDR3 is TGTGCCAGTAGTATAAGGACAGGGGCTAATGAGCAGTTCTTC. Translating it yields CASSIRTGANEQFF.

This clonotype has a count of ten or more. The chain has TRBV7-2 and TRBJ2-3; 9 bases fit TRBD1. Germline V gene sequence: CDR1 SGHTA, CDR2 FQGNSA. With V trimmed by 4 bases and J by 3 bases, 11 bases remained unmatched. The CDR3 sequence is 17 residues long. The CDR3 DNA reads TGTGCCAGCAGCTCGAGGGTGGACAGGGGATGGACAGATACGCAGTATTTT. Translated, it gives CASSSRVDRGWTDTQYF.

The DNA for the CDR3 is TGTGCCAGCACCCGGAGTAGCGGGCGAGAGCTGTTTTTT. It is translated as CASTRSSGRELFF. V and J are TRBV6-5 and TRBJ2-2; 7 bases are shared with TRBD2. The length of the CDR3 is 13 residues. V shed 7 bases, J shed 11 bases, and the junction held 10 bases outside the gene matches. Germline loops: CDR1 MNHEY, CDR2 SVGAGI.

This clonotype was seen a handful of times. V and J are TRBV4-1 and TRBJ2-3, with unresolved D. The CDR3 consists of 11 residues. Trimming cost V 1 base and J 8 bases, with 4 bases left between them. Germline-derived CDR1 and CDR2 are MGHRA and YSYEKL. CDR3 loop: CASSQARTQYF. The CDR3 nucleotides are TGCGCCAGCAGCCAAGCCCGTACGCAGTATTTT.

This clonotype was observed at least ten times. J is TRBJ1-3 and V is TRBV7-2; D ambiguous. Germline CDR1 reads SGHTA; CDR2 reads FQGNSA. This CDR3 is built from 15 residues. V lost 5 bases, J lost 0 bases, and 11 bases lay in between. CDR3 residues: CASSEDFHSGNTIYF. CDR3 in DNA: TGTGCCAGCAGCGAAGACTTCCACTCTGGAAACACCATATATTTT.

The chain has TRBV7-2 and TRBJ2-1, with D maybe TRBD2 (5 bases). CDR1 is SGHTA, CDR2 FQGNSA, per germline. Trimming took 1 base from V and 2 from J, leaving 12 bases between them. The CDR3 has 16 residues. Here the CDR3 reads CASSLVSGAAYNEQFF. For the CDR3, the DNA is TGTGCCAGCAGCTTAGTCAGCGGCGCCGCCTACAATGAGCAGTTCTTC.

This clonotype was found a few times. V gene TRBV7-8 combines with J gene TRBJ1-6; the D is unclear. The germline V gene has CDR1 SGHVS and CDR2 FQNEAQ. This CDR3 is 15 amino acids long. V was cut by 4 bases and J by 4 bases, with 11 bases left in between. The CDR3 DNA follows: TGTGCCAGCAGCTCCTCCGGATCATATAATTCACCCCTCCACTTT. Its translation: CASSSSGSYNSPLHF.

Notes on this clonotype: It may be a read error: a sequence one base away is much more abundant. This sequence joins TRBV7-2 and TRBJ2-3; 9 nucleotides match TRBD2. The germline gives CDR1 SGHTA, CDR2 FQGNSA. This CDR3 has 15 residues. DNA for the CDR3: TGTGCCAGCAGACCACTCGGACAGGCGGGGGGGAGGCAGTCTTTT. Its translation is CASRPLGQAGGRQSF.

This clonotype was seen many times. V usage is TRBV12-3 or TRBV12-4 and J usage is TRBJ2-3; D perhaps matches TRBD2 (6 bases). The ends were cut back, 8 bases at V and 0 bases at J, with 6 bases in the middle. CDR3 length equals 12 residues. The CDR3 is CASGGSTDTQYF. CDR3 bases: TGTGCCAGCGGAGGGAGCACAGATACGCAGTATTTT.

The chain links TRBV5-4 to TRBJ2-3; D is uncertain. CDR1 is SGHNT and CDR2 is YYREEE in the germline V gene (reference sequence). There are 13 residues in the CDR3. Trimming took 3 bases from V and 4 from J, leaving 9 bases between them. DNA for the CDR3: TGTGCCAGCAGCTCCCCCATGGCAGATACGCAGTATTTT. Encoded protein: CASSSPMADTQYF.

The rearrangement uses TRBV19 and TRBJ1-2; D gene unclear. This CDR3 has 15 amino acids. Germline CDR1 reads LNHDA; CDR2 reads SQIVND (reference sequence). V was cut by 0 bases and J by 1 base, with 9 bases left in between. The CDR3 protein is CASSIDDGLNYGYTF. CDR3 nucleotide sequence: TGTGCCAGTAGTATAGACGACGGACTTAACTATGGCTACACCTTC.

Here the CDR3 reads CASSEGWWADTQYF. In DNA, the CDR3 is TGTGCCAGCAGTGAGGGGTGGTGGGCAGATACGCAGTATTTT. V gene TRBV6-1 combines with J gene TRBJ2-3; D not resolved. CDR3 size: 14 residues. The V gene lost 3 bases and the J gene lost 4 bases, with 11 bases spanning the gap. Germline CDR1 reads MNHNS; CDR2 reads SASEGT.

The chain has TRBV7-2 and TRBJ1-1; no clear D. This CDR3 has 14 residues. Per germline, CDR1 SGHTA and CDR2 FQGNSA. Trimming removed 5 bases from V and 1 base from J, with 11 bases in between. The DNA for the CDR3 is TGTGCCAGCAGCCTCGGACGGTCGAACACTGAAGCTTTCTTT. Translated: CASSLGRSNTEAFF.

Only a few counts were recorded for this clonotype. The genes are TRBV2 and TRBJ1-5; weak D call: TRBD1 (5 bases). The CDR3 loop spans 16 amino acids. With 6 bases removed from V and 7 bases from J, the gap between germline ends came to 22 bases. The germline V gene has CDR1 SNHLY and CDR2 FYNNEI. This chain's CDR3 is CASSSGGRESRQPQHF. In nucleotides, the CDR3 is TGTGCCAGCAGCTCGGGGGGGAGAGAGTCACGGCAGCCCCAGCATTTT.

This clonotype was observed a handful of times. The chain carries TRBV7-6 and TRBJ2-5; D is possibly TRBD1 or TRBD2 (6 bases each). Per germline, CDR1 SGHVS and CDR2 FNYEAQ. This CDR3 spans 11 amino acids. The V gene lost 5 bases and the J gene lost 9 bases, with 10 bases spanning the gap. CDR3 sequence reads: CASSRRGAQYF. DNA for the CDR3: TGTGCCAGCAGCCGAAGGGGGGCCCAGTACTTC.

This clonotype was picked up a small number of times. This sequence joins TRBV7-6 and TRBJ2-1, with D perhaps TRBD1 or TRBD2 (5 bases each). Trimming cost V 3 bases and J 5 bases, with 26 bases left between them. Germline CDR1 SGHVS, CDR2 FNYEAQ. The CDR3 covers 19 residues. CDR3 region: CASSFSGGRAAQIDNEQFF. In nucleotides, the CDR3 is TGTGCCAGCAGCTTTAGTGGGGGAAGGGCCGCCCAAATAGACAATGAGCAGTTCTTC.

The J gene is TRBJ2-7, the V gene TRBV7-9, with D unclear. Germline V gives CDR1 SEHNR, CDR2 FQNEAQ (reference sequence). Trimming pared 1 base from V and 3 bases from J, leaving 10 bases between. CDR3 length: 14 residues. The CDR3, as DNA: TGTGCCAGCAGCTTAGGGGTTCATTTCTACGAGCAGTACTTC. This codes for CASSLGVHFYEQYF.

Note on this clonotype: The junction departs from germline at one end; a sequencing error may be responsible. The J gene is TRBJ1-6, the V gene TRBV7-2; D perhaps matches TRBD1 (5 bases). CDR3 length equals 13 residues. The germline CDR1 and CDR2 sequences are SGHTA and FQGNSA. The CDR3 sequence is CASSLRVLSLLHF. As DNA, the CDR3 is TGTGCCAGCAGCCTCAGGGTATTGTCACTCCTCCACTTT. Together with reference TRBV7-2 and TRBJ1-6, the CDR3 gives the full variable domain: GAGVSQSPSNKVTEKGKDVELRCDPISGHTALYWYRQSLGQGLEFLIYFQGNSAPDKSGLPSDRFSAERTGGSVSTLTIQRTQQEDSAVYLCASSLRVLSLLHFGNGTRLTVT.

This clonotype was observed a few times. The chain uses TRBV7-2 and TRBJ2-7; possibly TRBD2 for D (8 bases). Per germline, CDR1 SGHTA and CDR2 FQGNSA. The ends were cut back, 4 bases at V and 2 bases at J, with 15 bases in the middle. The CDR3 spans 15 residues. CDR3 sequence: CASSSGGTSTYEQYF. In DNA form, the CDR3 reads TGTGCCAGCAGCTCAGGGGGGACTAGTACCTACGAGCAGTACTTC.

This sequence joins TRBV29-1 and TRBJ1-5, with D possibly being TRBD1 (6 bases). Trimming cost V 4 bases and J 3 bases, with 7 bases left between them. CDR1 is SQVTM and CDR2 is ANQGSEA in the germline V gene. The CDR3 length is 12 residues. The CDR3 DNA reads TGCAGCGTTGGGACAGCCAATCAGCCCCAGCATTTT. Protein sequence: CSVGTANQPQHF.